This is a list of T cell receptor beta chains from one sample in a study of patients and donors after allogeneic stem cell transplantation. MiXCR, run by TCRdb on the RT-PCR reads, gives a single entry per CDR3 protein. There are some 200,000 distinct CDR3 sequences in the sample; more than 35% occur only once, and about 35% lies in the top ten. Sequencing was done on a sample of blood, either unsorted or a sorted T cell fraction (not recorded which). The receptors come from a human donor who was either an allogeneic HSCT recipient or a stem cell or donor lymphocyte infusion donor (not recorded which). It is not recorded whose cells these are; they may come from a transplant donor. Both conserved end residues are part of each CDR3. D genes are given only for firm matches. Size tells how often a clone was seen (once, few, many) or the class of an expanded clone, and some rows leave it out.

TRBD2,NA,TRBJ2-1,TRBV10-3,CAISESRGGLAGYNEQFF,TGTGCCATCAGTGAGTCCAGAGGGGGACTAGCGGGGTACAATGAGCAGTTCTTC
NA,few,TRBJ1-2,TRBV12-3/TRBV12-4,CASSPEGVGYTF,TGTGCCAGCAGTCCAGAGGGGGTTGGCTACACCTTC
TRBD2,few,TRBJ2-5,TRBV6-2/TRBV6-3,CASSGTSRKETQYF,TGTGCCAGCAGCGGGACTAGTAGGAAAGAGACCCAGTACTTC
TRBD1,NA,TRBJ2-7,TRBV4-3,CASSQDGAGGSEQYF,TGCGCCAGCAGCCAAGATGGGGCAGGGGGATCCGAGCAGTACTTC
NA,NA,TRBJ1-1,TRBV5-1,CASSLSESGNTEAFF,TGCGCCAGCAGCTTGTCCGAGTCTGGGAACACTGAAGCTTTCTTT
NA,NA,TRBJ1-2,TRBV7-3,CASGEGYGYTF,TGTGCCAGCGGGGAGGGGTATGGCTACACCTTC
TRBD1,few,TRBJ1-1,TRBV7-9,CASSRGTVDAFF,TGTGCCAGCAGCCGTGGGACAGTTGACGCTTTCTTT
NA,few,TRBJ2-2,TRBV27,CASSPTGPPNTGELFF,TGTGCCAGCAGTCCAACAGGGCCGCCGAACACCGGGGAGCTGTTTTTT
NA,NA,TRBJ1-2,TRBV7-2,CASSLEGKFGHGYTF,TGTGCCAGCAGCTTGGAAGGGAAGTTCGGGCATGGCTACACCTTC
TRBD1,few,TRBJ2-1,TRBV5-4,CASSSPSGQVNNNEQFF,TGTGCCAGCAGCTCCCCCTCGGGACAGGTTAACAACAATGAGCAGTTCTTC
NA,few,TRBJ1-1,TRBV4-3,CASSQATVITEAFF,TGCGCCAGCAGCCAGGCCACAGTTATCACTGAAGCTTTCTTT
TRBD2,few,TRBJ2-3,TRBV7-9,CASMGPGLQFTDTQYF,TGTGCCAGCATGGGCCCGGGACTACAATTCACAGATACGCAGTATTTT
TRBD2,NA,TRBJ2-3,TRBV5-1,CASSWGLAGTFTDTQYF,TGCGCCAGCAGCTGGGGACTAGCGGGGACCTTCACAGATACGCAGTATTTT